These T cell receptor beta chains were read from a single sample in a study of post-analysis software for immune sequencing data. MiXCR was run by TCRdb on the PCR reads, yielding one entry per CDR3 protein. The repertoire holds 820,000 or so distinct CDR3 sequences, with roughly half as singletons. Sequencing was performed on blood. These receptors originate from a girl between 10 and 17 years old with multiple sclerosis. Each CDR3 is given with its conserved first and last residue. The order of the fields is clone size, J gene, D gene, V gene, CDR3 protein, CDR3 DNA. D genes are given only for firm matches. Clone size is not always given. Where it is, it says once, few, many or a class for expanded clones.

- TRBJ2-7 TRBD2 TRBV7-9 CASSLATSGSLYEQYF TGTGCCAGCAGCTTAGCTACTAGCGGGAGTCTCTACGAGCAGTACTTC
- TRBJ1-1 TRBD1 TRBV6-4 CASSDSYRGRNTEAFF TGTGCTAGCAGTGACTCCTACAGGGGCCGAAACACTGAAGCTTTCTTT
- TRBJ2-5 TRBD2 TRBV4-1 CASSQVWTRGETQYF TGCGCCAGCAGCCAAGTGTGGACTAGGGGCGAGACCCAGTACTTC
- TRBJ2-7 TRBD1 TRBV12-3/TRBV12-4 CASSLVEGQVRRWIPEQYF TGTGCCAGCAGTTTAGTCGAAGGACAGGTACGGAGGTGGATACCCGAGCAGTACTTC
- TRBJ1-4 TRBD1 TRBV3-1 CASSPRQGAYEKLFF TGTGCCAGCAGCCCCCGACAGGGGGCTTATGAAAAACTGTTTTTT
- TRBJ2-3 TRBD2 TRBV20-1 CSAGEKLGLVSDTQYF TGCAGTGCCGGAGAGAAATTGGGACTAGTATCAGATACGCAGTATTTT
- TRBJ2-1 TRBD2 TRBV12-3/TRBV12-4 CASSPGLAGRAGEQFF TGTGCCAGCAGCCCGGGACTAGCGGGACGGGCGGGTGAGCAGTTCTTC
few TRBJ2-7 - TRBV29-1 CSVVEPGEQYF TGCAGCGTTGTAGAGCCGGGGGAGCAGTACTTC
- TRBJ2-3 TRBD2 TRBV6-4 CASSEGLAGGPRTDTQYF TGTGCCAGCAGTGAAGGGTTAGCGGGGGGGCCCCGCACAGATACGCAGTATTTT
few TRBJ1-2 - TRBV7-2 CASSRWDSTNTRGYTF TGTGCCAGCAGTCGATGGGACTCCACTAATACGAGGGGCTACACCTTC
- TRBJ2-1 - TRBV29-1 CSVGGPSSYNEQFF TGCAGCGTTGGGGGGCCGAGCTCCTACAATGAGCAGTTCTTC
- TRBJ2-5 TRBD2 TRBV20-1 CSAREWTSQETQYF TGCAGTGCTAGAGAATGGACTAGCCAAGAGACCCAGTACTTC
- TRBJ2-5 TRBD1 TRBV20-1 CSAADRGREETQYF TGCAGTGCTGCTGACAGGGGGCGAGAGGAGACCCAGTACTTC
- TRBJ2-5 - TRBV28 CASSSTYREWGETQYF TGTGCCAGCAGCTCTACCTACAGGGAATGGGGGGAGACCCAGTACTTC
- TRBJ2-3 - TRBV7-2 CASSLFSGLGADTQYF TGTGCCAGCAGCTTATTCTCGGGGCTGGGGGCAGATACGCAGTATTTT
few TRBJ1-2 - TRBV5-1 CASSLDGREAYGYTF TGCGCCAGCAGCTTGGATGGCAGGGAGGCCTATGGCTACACCTTC
- TRBJ1-1 - TRBV10-3 CAISGRWDTEAFF TGTGCCATCAGTGGGCGTTGGGACACTGAAGCTTTCTTT
few TRBJ2-1 TRBD2 TRBV5-1 CASSLYGGDEQFF TGCGCCAGCAGCTTGTATGGGGGGGATGAGCAGTTCTTC
- TRBJ2-6 - TRBV19 CASSIFQGRSGANVLTF TGTGCCAGTAGTATCTTCCAGGGCCGCTCTGGGGCCAACGTCCTGACTTTC
few TRBJ1-5 - TRBV4-1 CASSQTGSNQPQHF TGCGCCAGCAGCCAAACAGGGAGCAATCAGCCCCAGCATTTT
- TRBJ2-7 - TRBV20-1 CSAYGQKFYEQYF TGCAGTGCCTACGGACAGAAGTTCTACGAGCAGTACTTC
- TRBJ2-3 - TRBV6-5 CASRPPADTDTQYF TGTGCCAGTAGACCCCCCGCAGACACAGATACGCAGTATTTT
few TRBJ2-5 - TRBV7-6 CASSLGNLGVQETQYF TGTGCCAGCAGCTTAGGCAACCTAGGGGTACAAGAGACCCAGTACTTC
- TRBJ2-3 - TRBV6-6 CASSYVESFTDTQYF TGTGCCAGCAGTTACGTCGAGAGCTTTACAGATACGCAGTATTTT
- TRBJ2-2 - TRBV5-1 CASSLSSVTGELFF TGCGCCAGCAGCTTGAGTTCTGTCACCGGGGAGCTGTTTTTT
once TRBJ2-5 - TRBV30 CAWSGPSSRTQYF TGTGCCTGGAGTGGACCGAGCTCGCGGACCCAGTACTTC
- TRBJ2-1 - TRBV7-2 CASSLTSSPAYRGRGNEQFF TGTGCCAGCAGCTTGACTAGTTCTCCGGCGTACAGGGGCCGGGGGAATGAGCAGTTCTTC
- TRBJ2-2 TRBD2 TRBV2 CASSDQRGLVTGELFF TGTGCCAGCAGTGATCAGCGGGGACTAGTAACCGGGGAGCTGTTTTTT
- TRBJ1-2 TRBD1 TRBV12-3/TRBV12-4 CASSPYRQGPYYGYTF TGTGCCAGCAGCCCGTACCGACAGGGTCCCTACTATGGCTACACCTTC
few TRBJ1-1 - TRBV7-8 CASSPRTEMNTEAFF TGTGCCAGCAGCCCCAGGACAGAAATGAACACTGAAGCTTTCTTT
- TRBJ1-1 TRBD1 TRBV5-1 CASSLDREHTEAFF TGCGCCAGCAGCCTGGACAGGGAACACACTGAAGCTTTCTTT
once TRBJ1-5 - TRBV29-1 CSVEVGGRGLGAQHF TGCAGCGTTGAAGTTGGGGGCCGAGGGCTAGGGGCCCAGCATTTT
few TRBJ1-2 - TRBV7-8 CASSSGRAPRLGYGYTF TGTGCCAGCAGCTCCGGGCGGGCCCCCCGGTTGGGGTATGGCTACACCTTC
- TRBJ2-7 TRBD1 TRBV5-1 CASSPGQGASRYEQYF TGCGCCAGCAGCCCGGGACAGGGGGCTTCTCGATACGAGCAGTACTTC
- TRBJ2-1 TRBD2 TRBV20-1 CSARGAGTSGYNEQFF TGCAGTGCTAGAGGAGCCGGGACTAGCGGATACAATGAGCAGTTCTTC
- TRBJ2-5 - TRBV7-7 CASSHASGTQYF TGTGCCAGCAGTCATGCGAGTGGGACCCAGTACTTC
- TRBJ1-2 TRBD1 TRBV6-5 CASIDRGYGYTF TGTGCCAGCATCGACAGGGGCTATGGCTACACCTTC
- TRBJ2-3 TRBD2 TRBV20-1 CSASAREAFEDTQYF TGCAGTGCCAGCGCGCGGGAGGCGTTCGAAGATACGCAGTATTTT
- TRBJ2-7 - TRBV15 CATSRDHLSEQYF TGTGCCACCAGCAGAGATCACCTCTCCGAGCAGTACTTC
- TRBJ1-2 TRBD1 TRBV5-5 CASSSVSDRATSNYGYTF TGTGCCAGCAGCTCCGTATCGGACAGGGCGACCTCTAACTATGGCTACACCTTC
- TRBJ2-5 - TRBV5-6 CASKEQGQETQYF TGTGCCAGCAAGGAGCAGGGACAAGAGACCCAGTACTTC
- TRBJ1-2 TRBD1 TRBV12-3/TRBV12-4 CASSSPGTDHGYTF TGTGCCAGCAGCTCCCCGGGGACAGATCATGGCTACACCTTC
few TRBJ1-2 - TRBV12-3/TRBV12-4 CASTHGGLGPYNGYTF TGTGCCAGCACCCATGGGGGGTTGGGGCCCTATAATGGCTACACCTTC
- TRBJ1-6 - TRBV15 CATSIPGDSPLHF TGTGCCACCAGCATTCCAGGTGATTCACCCCTCCACTTT
once TRBJ2-7 - TRBV27 CASKLEGSSVLEQYF TGTGCCAGCAAACTAGAGGGTTCCTCGGTCCTCGAGCAGTACTTC
- TRBJ2-5 TRBD2 TRBV12-3/TRBV12-4 CASSGLAGAGTQYF TGTGCCAGCAGTGGACTAGCGGGAGCCGGGACCCAGTACTTC
- TRBJ2-7 - TRBV5-1 CASRLSILGEQYF TGCGCCAGCCGCTTGTCAATTCTCGGCGAGCAGTACTTC
- TRBJ1-2 TRBD1 TRBV5-1 CASSLERGQGAESYGYTF TGCGCCAGCAGCTTGGAGCGGGGACAGGGGGCCGAATCCTATGGCTACACCTTC
- TRBJ2-1 TRBD2 TRBV29-1 CSVEDRKRGGLNEQFF TGCAGCGTTGAAGACCGTAAGCGGGGGGGCCTCAATGAGCAGTTCTTC
- TRBJ2-7 TRBD2 TRBV20-1 CSARPLAGGANEQYF TGCAGTGCTAGACCCTTAGCGGGAGGGGCCAACGAGCAGTACTTC
- TRBJ2-7 TRBD1 TRBV3-1 CASRLSGQSTYEQYF TGTGCCAGCAGACTTTCGGGACAGTCCACCTACGAGCAGTACTTC
- TRBJ2-3 - TRBV5-1 CASSLSGEVDTQYF TGCGCCAGCAGCTTGTCGGGAGAGGTAGATACGCAGTATTTT
- TRBJ1-2 - TRBV5-1 CASIPETGLTGYGYTF TGCGCCAGCATCCCTGAGACGGGACTCACGGGCTATGGCTACACCTTC
few TRBJ2-3 - TRBV15 CATSREPPGADTQYF TGTGCCACCAGCAGAGAACCCCCGGGCGCAGATACGCAGTATTTT
- TRBJ2-7 - TRBV5-1 CASASVSYEQYF TGCGCCAGCGCTAGCGTATCCTACGAGCAGTACTTC